This T cell receptor beta chain was captured in a study of early T cells in non-severe SARS-CoV-2 infection. Looking at the study overall: Unsorted whole blood bulk RNA was sequenced, with unpaired chains. The study, taken as a whole, reports: Sequences matched to VDJdb favored anti-spike CD8 responses, while private and CD4 specificities were missed.

Tagging with unique molecular identifiers was applied to individual cDNA molecules. TCRdb re-derived calls from the 5' RACE reads in MiXCR, one entry per CDR3 protein. Here the sample spans approximately 71,000 distinct CDR3 sequences, about an eighth being singletons. Germline CDR1 SNHLY, CDR2 FYNNEI. This CDR3 spans 15 amino acids. With 6 bases removed from V and 2 bases from J, the gap between germline ends came to 15 bases. As concerns this clonotype: Its specificity is not known.

The TCR was taken from an adult who was a healthcare worker with PCR-confirmed SARS-CoV-2 infection or an uninfected control (not recorded which). The material sequenced was whole blood, taken at baseline. This chain links TRBV2 with TRBJ2-3, with a weak D call TRBD1 (5 bases). CDR3 sequence (DNA): TGTGCCAGCAGCCTGTTCTGGGGCCCCACAGATACGCAGTATTTT. Protein sequence: CASSLFWGPTDTQYF.